This record looks at one T cell receptor (beta chain) sequence and its context. This sample is part of a study of shared clonotypes between healthy human individuals. Study context: CD4 naive and memory got three plates each, CD8 naive two, CD8 memory one.

Here immunoSEQ multiplex PCR was the method, and the copy in TCRdb shows in-frame clones only, minus some. The sample gives some 200,000 clones, approximately 92% of which show up once; 0.067% is in the top ten. A split of CD4+ cells into CD45RA+ naive and CD45RA-negative memory subsets was performed. There are 15 residues in the CDR3. Looked up from germline, CDR1 is MNHEY and CDR2 is SVGAGI. The V and J ends lost 3 bases and 9 bases respectively, with 15 bases between them. The origin of this receptor is a woman between 25 and 40 years old in good health. The chain combines TRBV6-5 with TRBJ1-6; perhaps TRBD1 as D (5 bases). The sample consisted of naive CD4+ T cells sorted from blood. Subset indicated: CD45RA+ positively selected. The CDR3 is CASSYRGPTTSPLHF. As DNA, the CDR3 is TGTGCCAGCAGTTATCGGGGACCCACCACTTCACCCCTCCACTTT.